The clone carrying this T cell receptor beta chain was seen ten or more times. Its antigen is currently unknown. These data are taken from a study of CD8 T cells in ankylosing spondylitis. Regarding the study as a whole: Blood from ankylosing spondylitis patients appeared to carry a characteristic roughly 8-variant TCR beta motif. With a CD8+ phenotype, disease-linked clones were relatively rare in peripheral blood. Matched ankylosing spondylitis synovial fluid reportedly showed significant enrichment of disease-linked clones.

The CDR3 extends over 13 amino acids. V lost 9 bases, J lost 4 bases, and 13 bases lay in between. Germline V gene sequence: CDR1 MNHEY, CDR2 SVGEGT. The authors made TCR beta libraries by quantitative 5'-RACE with molecular barcodes. TCRdb called the 5' RACE reads again in MiXCR, with one record for every CDR3 protein. This table holds about 210,000 distinct CDR3 sequences, around 6.6% found once. The V call is TRBV6-2 or TRBV6-3, the J call TRBJ2-1, with TRBD2 as a possible D gene (5 bases). The source material was blood, either unsorted or a sorted T cell fraction (not recorded which). The sequence was obtained from a male donor with ankylosing spondylitis. CDR3 protein: CASGASWYNEQFF. The DNA for the CDR3 is TGTGCCAGTGGAGCTAGCTGGTACAATGAGCAGTTCTTC.